The rows below give T cell receptor beta chains drawn from one sample of a study of CD8+ T cells in alopecia areata. Produced via immunoSEQ multiplex PCR; TCRdb's table is partial and in-frame only. The sample lists 98,000 or so clones, 59% occurring once. Sequencing was carried out using CD8+ T cells sorted from blood. These receptors all come from a human donor in good health. The CDR3 runs from the conserved cysteine through the conserved F or W. The D gene is left open where the match is weak. Clone sizes are given selectively: once, few, many, or a class where the clone is expanded.

J gene,clone size,V gene,D gene,CDR3 DNA,CDR3 protein
TRBJ2-1,.,TRBV15,.,TGTGCCGGGGCATTAGACTACAATGAGCAGTTCTTC,CAGALDYNEQFF
TRBJ2-7,.,TRBV7-8,.,TGTGCCAGCAGCTTAACGTACGAGCAGTACTTC,CASSLTYEQYF
TRBJ1-2,.,TRBV29-1,TRBD1,TGCAGCGTTCCTGGGACAGGGTTTGGGTACACCTTC,CSVPGTGFGYTF
TRBJ2-5,.,TRBV5-1,TRBD2,TGCGCCAGCAGCTCTCGGGGACTATCAGGGGAGACCCAGTACTTC,CASSSRGLSGETQYF
TRBJ2-3,.,TRBV5-8,TRBD1,TGTGCCAGCAGCTTCTATGGGACAGGTCCCACAGATACGCAGTATTTT,CASSFYGTGPTDTQYF
TRBJ2-1,.,TRBV29-1,TRBD2,TGCAGCGTTGAAGGCGGGGGGGCAACCTACAATGAGCAGTTCTTC,CSVEGGGATYNEQFF
TRBJ1-1,.,TRBV15,.,TGTGCCACCAGCCCTATCCATATTTGGGGTGGGAACACTGAAGCTTTCTTT,CATSPIHIWGGNTEAFF
TRBJ2-7,.,TRBV29-1,.,TGCAGCGTTGAAGGGAGCTGGTACGAGCAGTACTTC,CSVEGSWYEQYF
TRBJ2-3,.,TRBV5-6,.,TGTGCCAGCAGCTCCGGAGTCATGAGCACAGATACGCAGTATTTT,CASSSGVMSTDTQYF
TRBJ2-7,.,TRBV30,TRBD1,TGTGCCGCAGACAGGGGGTACTACGAGCAGTACTTC,CAADRGYYEQYF
TRBJ2-2,.,TRBV5-1,.,TGCGCCAGCAGCTTTACTACAAACACGAACACCGGGGAGCTGTTTTTT,CASSFTTNTNTGELFF
TRBJ2-7,many,TRBV4-1,TRBD2,TGCGCCAGCAGCCATACGGGGGGGTCCCACGAGCAGTACTTC,CASSHTGGSHEQYF
TRBJ2-1,.,TRBV6-4,TRBD2,TGTGCCAGCAGTGACTTTACCACGGGGGGACCGCAGTTCTTC,CASSDFTTGGPQFF
TRBJ2-3,.,TRBV7-9,TRBD2,TGTGCCAGCAGCCTCCCTCCGGGGGGGCGGGATACGCAGTATTTT,CASSLPPGGRDTQYF
TRBJ2-1,.,TRBV6-5,.,TGTGCCAGCAGTTACTCGGGCGGCTCCTACAATGAGCAGTTCTTC,CASSYSGGSYNEQFF
TRBJ1-3,.,TRBV4-3,TRBD1,TGCGCCAGCAGCCAAGATCGCGACAGGGCCCTTGGGGACACCATATATTTT,CASSQDRDRALGDTIYF
TRBJ2-1,.,TRBV15,.,TGTGCCACCAGCAGAGATTTTAGCTCCTACAATGAGCAGTTCTTC,CATSRDFSSYNEQFF
TRBJ1-2,once,TRBV29-1,.,TGCAGCGTGAGAAAAGGGGCTATTTTGGGTGGCTACACCTTC,CSVRKGAILGGYTF
TRBJ2-3,few,TRBV28,.,TGTGCCAGCAGTCCCCCAGGGAGCACAGATACGCAGTATTTT,CASSPPGSTDTQYF
TRBJ1-1,.,TRBV2,.,TGTGCCAGCAGTGAAGCGAAGGGTCCGGGGGCTGAAGCTTTCTTT,CASSEAKGPGAEAFF
TRBJ2-1,.,TRBV6-5,TRBD2,TGTGCCAGCAGTTACACTAGCGGGTACAATGAGCAGTTCTTC,CASSYTSGYNEQFF
TRBJ1-1,.,TRBV30,TRBD1,TGTGCCTGGAGTGTAGGGACAGGGGCTTCTGAAGCTTTCTTT,CAWSVGTGASEAFF
TRBJ2-1,.,TRBV28,.,TGTGCCAGCAGCCTATCAGACAACATCTACCGGGACAATGAGCAGTTCTTC,CASSLSDNIYRDNEQFF
TRBJ1-1,.,TRBV13,.,TGTGCCAGCAGCTTAGCGACAGCCGCGAACACTGAAGCTTTCTTT,CASSLATAANTEAFF
TRBJ2-7,few,TRBV5-1,.,TGCGCCAGCAGCCCCCAGACGGTGGACTTCCAGAGCTCCTACGAGCAGTACTTC,CASSPQTVDFQSSYEQYF
TRBJ2-2,.,TRBV13,.,TGTGCCAGCAGGAGTGGGACCGGGGAGCTGTTTTTT,CASRSGTGELFF
TRBJ2-1,.,TRBV6-5,.,TGTGCCAGCAGTTACACCTCCTACAATGAGCAGTTCTTC,CASSYTSYNEQFF
TRBJ2-6,few,TRBV13,.,TGTGCCAGCAGCCCGACCGGGACTGTGGACTCTGGGGCCAACGTCCTGACTTTC,CASSPTGTVDSGANVLTF
TRBJ2-7,.,TRBV5-1,.,TGCGCCAGCAGCATATCCTACGAGCAGTACTTC,CASSISYEQYF
TRBJ2-2,.,TRBV15,.,TGTGCCACCACGGTGGAGAACACCGGGGAGCTGTTTTTT,CATTVENTGELFF
TRBJ1-1,few,TRBV7-9,TRBD1,TGTGCCACTAAACCGGGACAGTCAAACACTGAAGCTTTCTTT,CATKPGQSNTEAFF
TRBJ2-1,.,TRBV6-5,.,TGTGCCAGCAGTTACTCTAGCAGCTCCTACAATGAGCAGTTCTTC,CASSYSSSSYNEQFF
TRBJ2-7,.,TRBV5-6,.,TGTGCCAGCAGCTCCCTGACAGTCGGTCGGACCTACGAGCAGTACTTC,CASSSLTVGRTYEQYF
TRBJ2-1,once,TRBV6-5,.,TGTGCCAGCAGCTTATTTCACGGGACATTCAATGAGCAGTTCTTC,CASSLFHGTFNEQFF
TRBJ1-1,.,TRBV29-1,.,TGCAGCGTTGTGTTTCCCCTGAGTGCCTGGAGGATCTTT,CSVVFPLSAWRIF
TRBJ2-7,.,TRBV13,.,TGTGCCAGCAGCTTAGTCCGCGAGCAGTACTTC,CASSLVREQYF
TRBJ2-7,.,TRBV13,.,TGTGCCAGCAGCTTAGGCCGGCGTGTCGAGCAGTACTTC,CASSLGRRVEQYF
TRBJ1-1,.,TRBV6-5,TRBD1,TGTGCCAGCAGTCCCCAGGGGGGAAACACTGAAGCTTTCTTT,CASSPQGGNTEAFF
TRBJ2-3,.,TRBV2,.,TGTGCCAGCAGTTCCGATCTAGAGGCAGATACGCAGTATTTT,CASSSDLEADTQYF
TRBJ2-4,.,TRBV11-2,.,TGTGCCAGCAGCGGGGGGCAGTTCGGCCCCAAAAACATTCAGTACTTC,CASSGGQFGPKNIQYF